The clone carrying this T cell receptor beta chain was recorded at least ten times. As yet, its antigen is unknown. This entry comes from a study of T cells in Graves' hyperthyroidism and ophthalmopathy. At the level of the study: Upon initial diagnosis and before any treatment, peripheral blood was collected. General study results and limits: Expanded thyroid clonotypes (above 0.001) were mostly also found in blood. Separation of ophthalmopathy from stable hyperthyroidism was achieved by a 13 V-J model.

Amplification of TCR beta CDR3 regions used RNA as the template. Primed by the HTBI set, a first-round RT-PCR was run on the TCR CDR3. TCRdb used MiXCR to reprocess the multiplex PCR reads, holding one entry per CDR3 protein. Here the sample spans 700,000 to 950,000 distinct CDR3 sequences, under 45% being singletons. Germline V gene data show CDR1 as DFQATT and CDR2 as SNEGSKA (reference sequence). Trimming took 2 bases from V and 6 from J, leaving 7 bases between them. CDR3 size: 11 residues. The V gene is TRBV20-1, the J gene TRBJ1-2; perhaps TRBD1 as D (5 bases). The sequence was collected from a woman between 40 and 55 years old with Graves' hyperthyroidism. What was sequenced was blood. The CDR3 sequence: CSARQGNGYTF. CDR3 nucleotides: TGCAGTGCTAGACAGGGTAATGGCTACACCTTC.